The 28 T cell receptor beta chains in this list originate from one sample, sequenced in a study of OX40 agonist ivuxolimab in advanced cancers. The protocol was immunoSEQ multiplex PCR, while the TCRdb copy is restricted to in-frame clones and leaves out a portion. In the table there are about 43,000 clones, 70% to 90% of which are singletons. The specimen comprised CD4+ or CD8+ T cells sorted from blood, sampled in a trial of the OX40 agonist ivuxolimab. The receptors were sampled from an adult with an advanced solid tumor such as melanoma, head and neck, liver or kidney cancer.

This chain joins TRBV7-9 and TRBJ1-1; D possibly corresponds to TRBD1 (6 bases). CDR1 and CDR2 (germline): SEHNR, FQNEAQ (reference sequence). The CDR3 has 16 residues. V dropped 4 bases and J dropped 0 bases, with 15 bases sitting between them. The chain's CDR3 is CASSSGQLSMNTEAFF. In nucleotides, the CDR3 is TGTGCCAGCAGCTCAGGACAGCTCTCCATGAACACTGAAGCTTTCTTT.

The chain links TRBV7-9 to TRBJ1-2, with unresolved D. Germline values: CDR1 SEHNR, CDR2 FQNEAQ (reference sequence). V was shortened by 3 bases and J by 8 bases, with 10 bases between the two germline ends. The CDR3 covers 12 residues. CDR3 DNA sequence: TGTGCCAGCAGCTTGGAGCGGGCCGGCTACACCTTC. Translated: CASSLERAGYTF. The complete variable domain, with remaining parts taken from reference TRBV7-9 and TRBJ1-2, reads DTGVSQNPRHKITKRGQNVTFRCDPISEHNRLYWYRQTLGQGPEFLTYFQNEAQLEKSRLLSDRFSAERPKGSFSTLEIQRTEQGDSAMYLCASSLERAGYTFGSGTRLTVV.

CDR3 region: CASSLLGAATQETQYF. The CDR3 DNA reads as TGTGCCAGCAGTTTACTGGGGGCCGCCACACAAGAGACCCAGTACTTC. V gene TRBV27 combines with J gene TRBJ2-5; D is perhaps TRBD1 (6 bases). Deletions cut 2 bases from V and 2 bases from J, with 15 bases between. The CDR3 sequence is 16 residues long. Germline CDR1 and CDR2: MNHEY and SMNVEV (reference sequence).

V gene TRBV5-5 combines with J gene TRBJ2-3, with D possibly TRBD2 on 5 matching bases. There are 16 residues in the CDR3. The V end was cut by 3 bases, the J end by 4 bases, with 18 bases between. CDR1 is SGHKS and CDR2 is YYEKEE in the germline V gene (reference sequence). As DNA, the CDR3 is TGTGCCAGCAGCTCCCAACCCGGGGATGGCGCAGATACGCAGTATTTT. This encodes CASSSQPGDGADTQYF. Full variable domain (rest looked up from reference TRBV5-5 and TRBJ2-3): DAGVTQSPTHLIKTRGQQVTLRCSPISGHKSVSWYQQVLGQGPQFIFQYYEKEERGRGNFPDRFSARQFPNYSSELNVNALLLGDSALYLCASSSQPGDGADTQYFGPGTRLTVL.

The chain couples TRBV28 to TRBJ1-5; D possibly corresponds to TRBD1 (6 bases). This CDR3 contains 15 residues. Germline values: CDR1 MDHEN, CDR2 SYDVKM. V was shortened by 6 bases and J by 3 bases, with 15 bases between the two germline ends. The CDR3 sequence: CASRDYRATNQPQHF. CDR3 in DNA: TGTGCCAGCAGGGATTACAGGGCTACCAATCAGCCCCAGCATTTT.

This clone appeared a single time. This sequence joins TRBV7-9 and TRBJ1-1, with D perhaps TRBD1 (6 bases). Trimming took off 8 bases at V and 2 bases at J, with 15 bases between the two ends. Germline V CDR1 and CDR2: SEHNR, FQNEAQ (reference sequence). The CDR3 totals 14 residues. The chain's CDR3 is CASDSTGRNTEAFF. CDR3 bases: TGTGCCAGCGACTCGACAGGCCGTAACACTGAAGCTTTCTTT.

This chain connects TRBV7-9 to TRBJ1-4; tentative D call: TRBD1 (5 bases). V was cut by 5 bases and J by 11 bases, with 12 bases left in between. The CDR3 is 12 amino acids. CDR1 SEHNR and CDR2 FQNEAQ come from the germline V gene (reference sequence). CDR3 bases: TGTGCCAGCAGCCCTCCGGGGCCGAAACTGTTTTTT. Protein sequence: CASSPPGPKLFF.

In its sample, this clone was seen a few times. The CDR3 protein is CASTRTASYNEQFF. The CDR3 coding sequence is TGTGCCAGCACAAGGACAGCCTCCTACAATGAGCAGTTCTTC. This chain links TRBV6-5 with TRBJ2-1; TRBD1 might be the D (6 bases). The germline V gene encodes CDR1 MNHEY and CDR2 SVGAGI. V was clipped by 7 bases and J by 0 bases, with 10 bases between them. CDR3 size: 14 residues.

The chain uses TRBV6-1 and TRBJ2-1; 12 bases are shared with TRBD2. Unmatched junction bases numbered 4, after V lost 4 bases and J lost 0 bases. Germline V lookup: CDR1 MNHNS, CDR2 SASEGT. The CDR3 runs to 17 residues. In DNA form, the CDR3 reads TGTGCCAGCAGTGCCGGACTAGCGGGACTCTCCTACAATGAGCAGTTCTTC. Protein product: CASSAGLAGLSYNEQFF.

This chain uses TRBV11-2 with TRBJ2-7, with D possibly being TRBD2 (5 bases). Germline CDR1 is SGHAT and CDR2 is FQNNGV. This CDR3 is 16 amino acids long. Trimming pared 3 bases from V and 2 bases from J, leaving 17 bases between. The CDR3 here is CASSLTRTGFTYEQYF. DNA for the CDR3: TGTGCCAGCAGCTTGACACGGACGGGGTTTACCTACGAGCAGTACTTC.

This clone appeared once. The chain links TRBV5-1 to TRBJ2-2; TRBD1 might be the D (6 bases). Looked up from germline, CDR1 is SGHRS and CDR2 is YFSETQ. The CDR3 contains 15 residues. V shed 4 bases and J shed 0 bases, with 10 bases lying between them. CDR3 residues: CASSAGTTNTGELFF. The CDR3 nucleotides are TGCGCCAGCAGCGCCGGGACAACGAACACCGGGGAGCTGTTTTTT.

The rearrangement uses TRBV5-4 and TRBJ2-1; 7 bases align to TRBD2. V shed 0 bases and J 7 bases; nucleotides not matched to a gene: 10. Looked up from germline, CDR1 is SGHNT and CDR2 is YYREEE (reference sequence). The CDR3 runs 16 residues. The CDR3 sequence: CASSLEGGAGMNEQFF. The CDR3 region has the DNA TGTGCCAGCAGCTTGGAGGGAGGGGCTGGTATGAATGAGCAGTTCTTC.

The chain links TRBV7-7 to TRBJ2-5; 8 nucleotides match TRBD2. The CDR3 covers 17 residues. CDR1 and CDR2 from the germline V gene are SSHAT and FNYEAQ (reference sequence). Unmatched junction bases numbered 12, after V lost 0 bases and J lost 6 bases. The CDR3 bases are TGTGCCAGCAGCTTAGCGGGAAACCCGGGAGGGCCGCAGACCCAGTACTTC. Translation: CASSLAGNPGGPQTQYF.

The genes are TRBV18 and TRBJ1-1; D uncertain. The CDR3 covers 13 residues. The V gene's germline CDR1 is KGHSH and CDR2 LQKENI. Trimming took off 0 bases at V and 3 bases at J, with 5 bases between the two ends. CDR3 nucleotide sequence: TGTGCCAGCTCACCACCTGCGGACACTGAAGCTTTCTTT. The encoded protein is CASSPPADTEAFF.

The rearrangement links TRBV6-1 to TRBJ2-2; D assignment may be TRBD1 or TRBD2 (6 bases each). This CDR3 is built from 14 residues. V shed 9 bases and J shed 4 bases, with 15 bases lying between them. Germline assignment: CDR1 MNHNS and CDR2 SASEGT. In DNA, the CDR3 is TGTGCCAGTGACCGGAGGGGGTCCACCGGGGAGCTGTTTTTT. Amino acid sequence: CASDRRGSTGELFF.

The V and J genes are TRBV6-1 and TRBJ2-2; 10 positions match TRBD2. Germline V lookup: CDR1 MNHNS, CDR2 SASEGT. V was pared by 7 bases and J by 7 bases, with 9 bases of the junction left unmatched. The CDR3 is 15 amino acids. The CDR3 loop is CASTEAGGPIGELFF. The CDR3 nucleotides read TGTGCCAGCACGGAAGCGGGAGGGCCGATCGGGGAGCTGTTTTTT.

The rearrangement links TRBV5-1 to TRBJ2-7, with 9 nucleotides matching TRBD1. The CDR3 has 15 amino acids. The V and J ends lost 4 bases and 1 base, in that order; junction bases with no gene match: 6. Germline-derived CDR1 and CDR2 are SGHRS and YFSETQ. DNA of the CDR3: TGCGCCAGCAGCCTGGGACAGGGCCTTTCCTACGAGCAGTACTTC. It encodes CASSLGQGLSYEQYF.

CDR3 coding DNA: TGCGCCAGCAGCTCGGTGACGGCGAACACTGAAGCTTTCTTT. Translating gives CASSSVTANTEAFF. The chain couples TRBV5-1 to TRBJ1-1, with D hard to call. With 3 bases removed from V and 1 base from J, the gap between germline ends came to 10 bases. Germline values: CDR1 SGHRS, CDR2 YFSETQ. CDR3 length: 14 residues.

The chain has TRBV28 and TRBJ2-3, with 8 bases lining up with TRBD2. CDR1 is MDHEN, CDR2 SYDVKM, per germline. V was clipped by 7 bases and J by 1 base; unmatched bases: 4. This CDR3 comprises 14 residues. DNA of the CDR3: TGTGCCAGCAAACAAGCGGGAGGCACAGATACGCAGTATTTT. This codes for CASKQAGGTDTQYF.

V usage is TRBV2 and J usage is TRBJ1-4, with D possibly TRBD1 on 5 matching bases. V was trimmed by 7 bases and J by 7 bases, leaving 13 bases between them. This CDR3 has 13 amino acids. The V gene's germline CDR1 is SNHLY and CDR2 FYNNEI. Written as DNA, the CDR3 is TGTGCCAGCAAAGGGGTAGTGGGTGAAAAACTGTTTTTT. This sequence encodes CASKGVVGEKLFF.

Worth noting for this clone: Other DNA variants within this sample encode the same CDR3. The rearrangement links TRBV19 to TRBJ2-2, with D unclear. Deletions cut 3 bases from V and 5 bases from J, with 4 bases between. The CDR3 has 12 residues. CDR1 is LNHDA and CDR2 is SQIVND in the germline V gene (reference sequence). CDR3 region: CASSIGTGELFF. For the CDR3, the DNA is TGTGCCAGTAGTATTGGGACCGGGGAGCTGTTTTTT.

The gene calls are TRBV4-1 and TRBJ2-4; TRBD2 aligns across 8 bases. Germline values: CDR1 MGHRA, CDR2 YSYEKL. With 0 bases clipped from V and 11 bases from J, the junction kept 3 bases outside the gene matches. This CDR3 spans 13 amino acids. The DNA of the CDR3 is TGCGCCAGCAGCCAAGAGGGAGCGGGGGTTCAGTACTTC. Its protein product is CASSQEGAGVQYF.

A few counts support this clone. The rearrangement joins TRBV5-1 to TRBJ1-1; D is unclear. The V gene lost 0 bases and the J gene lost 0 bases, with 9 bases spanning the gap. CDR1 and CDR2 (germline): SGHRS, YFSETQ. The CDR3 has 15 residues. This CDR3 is CASSLDSAVNTEAFF. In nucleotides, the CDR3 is TGCGCCAGCAGCTTGGATTCTGCAGTGAACACTGAAGCTTTCTTT.

CDR3 sequence reads: CASSNQRGGLETQYF. The DNA for the CDR3 is TGTGCCAGCAGTAACCAGCGGGGGGGCCTTGAGACCCAGTACTTC. The rearrangement links TRBV2 to TRBJ2-5, with 10 bases identical to TRBD2. The ends lost 5 bases at V and 5 bases at J; junction bases unmatched: 8. The CDR3 totals 15 residues. Germline assignment: CDR1 SNHLY and CDR2 FYNNEI.

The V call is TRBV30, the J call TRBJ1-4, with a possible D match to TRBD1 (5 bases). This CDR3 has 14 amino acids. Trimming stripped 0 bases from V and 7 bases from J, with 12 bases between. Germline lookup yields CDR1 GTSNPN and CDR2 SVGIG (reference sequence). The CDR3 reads CAWSVGGAAEKLFF. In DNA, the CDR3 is TGTGCCTGGAGTGTTGGCGGGGCGGCTGAAAAACTGTTTTTT.

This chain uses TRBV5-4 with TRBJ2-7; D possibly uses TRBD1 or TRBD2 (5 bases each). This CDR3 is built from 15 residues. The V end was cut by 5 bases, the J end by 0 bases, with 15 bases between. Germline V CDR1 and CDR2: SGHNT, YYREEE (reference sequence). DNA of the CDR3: TGTGCCAGCAGTCCCGAGGGGACCCTCTCCTACGAGCAGTACTTC. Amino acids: CASSPEGTLSYEQYF.

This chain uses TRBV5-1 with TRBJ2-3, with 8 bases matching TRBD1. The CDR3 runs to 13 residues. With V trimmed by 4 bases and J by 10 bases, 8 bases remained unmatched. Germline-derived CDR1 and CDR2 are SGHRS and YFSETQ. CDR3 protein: CASSPDGQGAQYF. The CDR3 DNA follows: TGCGCCAGCAGCCCAGATGGACAGGGTGCGCAGTATTTT.

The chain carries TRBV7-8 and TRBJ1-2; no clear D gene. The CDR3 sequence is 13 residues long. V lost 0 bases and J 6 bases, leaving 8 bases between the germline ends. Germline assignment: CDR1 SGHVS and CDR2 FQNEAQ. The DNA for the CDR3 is TGTGCCAGCAGCTTAGCAGGGTTAAATGGCTACACCTTC. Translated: CASSLAGLNGYTF.